The present T cell receptor beta chain was sequenced within a study of blood T cell repertoires in COVID-19. Trimming left V 5 bases short and J 0 bases short, with 11 bases between. Germline lookup yields CDR1 MNHNY and CDR2 SVGAGI (reference sequence). The CDR3 spans 15 residues. The protocol was immunoSEQ multiplex PCR, while the TCRdb copy is restricted to in-frame clones and leaves out a portion. The sample includes approximately 200,000 clones, about 88% seen only once; the top ten take roughly 4%. The receptor comes from a woman aged 25 to 39 who had been exposed to COVID-19. The chain employs TRBV6-6 and TRBJ1-5; D ambiguous. Material: PBMCs or T cells enriched from blood (not recorded which). CDR3 region: CASSPVGYSNQPQHF. The CDR3 DNA is TGTGCCAGCAGTCCGGTTGGTTATAGCAATCAGCCCCAGCATTTT.